Given below is one T cell receptor beta chain in context. Losses at the gene ends were 6 bases for V and 7 bases for J; bases not matched to a gene: 13. The CDR3 totals 17 residues. Germline assignment: CDR1 KGHSH and CDR2 LQKENI. Sample-barcoded 5' priming and a J-beta primer mix drove a second PCR of roughly 7 to 11 cycles. TCRdb independently ran MiXCR on the 5' RACE reads; one entry per CDR3 protein. The sample carries over 950,000 distinct CDR3 sequences, under 40% recorded once. The sample, about 10 milliliters of peripheral blood, was drawn from each donor. These data come from a study of blood T cells in healthy people across ages.

V is TRBV18 and J is TRBJ2-3; 13 positions agree with TRBD2. Sequencing input: blood. The clonotype comes from a man in his late teens or twenties in good health. CDR3 DNA: TGTGCCAGCTCTTCGGGACTAGCGGGACGTGGACGGAATACGCAGTATTTT. This codes for CASSSGLAGRGRNTQYF.